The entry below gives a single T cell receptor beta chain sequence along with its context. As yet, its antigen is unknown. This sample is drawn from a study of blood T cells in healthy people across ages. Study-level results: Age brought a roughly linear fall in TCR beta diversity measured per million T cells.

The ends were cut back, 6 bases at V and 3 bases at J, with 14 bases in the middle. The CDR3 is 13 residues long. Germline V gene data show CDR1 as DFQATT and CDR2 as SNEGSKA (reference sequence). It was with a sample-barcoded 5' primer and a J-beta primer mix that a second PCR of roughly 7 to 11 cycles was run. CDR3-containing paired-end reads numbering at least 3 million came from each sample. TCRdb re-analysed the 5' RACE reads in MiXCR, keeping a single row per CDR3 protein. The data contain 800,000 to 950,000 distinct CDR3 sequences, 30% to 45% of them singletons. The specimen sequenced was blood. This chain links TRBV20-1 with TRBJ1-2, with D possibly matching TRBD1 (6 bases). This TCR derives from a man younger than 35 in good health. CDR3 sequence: CSAPTGGDYGYTF. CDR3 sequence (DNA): TGCAGTGCGCCGACAGGAGGAGACTATGGCTACACCTTC.